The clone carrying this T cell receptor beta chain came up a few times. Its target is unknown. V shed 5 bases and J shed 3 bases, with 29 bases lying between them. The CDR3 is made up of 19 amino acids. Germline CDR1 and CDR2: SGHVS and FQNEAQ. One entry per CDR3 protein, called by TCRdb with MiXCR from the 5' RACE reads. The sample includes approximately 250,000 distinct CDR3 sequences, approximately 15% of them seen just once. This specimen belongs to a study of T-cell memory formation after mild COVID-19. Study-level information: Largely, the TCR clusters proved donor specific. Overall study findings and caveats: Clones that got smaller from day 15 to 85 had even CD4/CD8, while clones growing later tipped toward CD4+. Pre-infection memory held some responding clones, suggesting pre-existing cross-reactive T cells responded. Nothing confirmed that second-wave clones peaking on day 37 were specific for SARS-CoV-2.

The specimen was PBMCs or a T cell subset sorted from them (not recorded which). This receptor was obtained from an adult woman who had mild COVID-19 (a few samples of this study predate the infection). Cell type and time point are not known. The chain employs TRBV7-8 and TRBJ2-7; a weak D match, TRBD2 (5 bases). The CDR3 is CASSRAFGGSGITNYEQYF. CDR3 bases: TGTGCCAGCAGCCGCGCGTTTGGTGGCTCCGGGATTACAAACTACGAGCAGTACTTC.